These 16 T cell receptor beta chains share one sample of origin, sequenced in a study of identical twins. Via MiXCR, TCRdb re-called the 5' RACE reads, giving one row per CDR3 protein. Of 1.5 million to 2 million distinct CDR3 sequences listed, around 29% are singletons. Sequencing input: cord blood. The receptors come from a newborn girl in good health.

In this sample, this clonotype turned up a few times. The rearrangement links TRBV20-1 to TRBJ2-7; D not certain. This CDR3 region has 12 residues. Trimming shortened V by 5 bases and J by 3 bases, and 11 bases separated the two germline ends. The germline gives CDR1 DFQATT, CDR2 SNEGSKA (reference sequence). Here the CDR3 DNA reads TGCAGTGCTCACTCCAGGAGCTACGAGCAGTACTTC. This translates into CSAHSRSYEQYF.

V is TRBV5-1 and J is TRBJ2-1, with 13 bases aligning to TRBD2. Trimming removed 4 bases from V and 15 bases from J; junction bases left unmatched: 4. CDR1 SGHRS and CDR2 YFSETQ come from the germline V gene. CDR3 length equals 12 residues. In DNA, the CDR3 is TGCGCCAGCAGCCCGGGACTAGCGGGGTGGTTCTTC. It specifies CASSPGLAGWFF.

Comments on this clonotype: A junction end diverges from the germline sequence, so it may reflect a read error. V gene TRBV7-2 combines with J gene TRBJ2-5; the D call may be TRBD1 or TRBD2 (5 bases each). There are 16 residues in the CDR3. Looked up from germline, CDR1 is SGHTA and CDR2 is FQGNSA. CDR3 residues: CASSSRGTRGSETQYF. The DNA of the CDR3 is TGTGCTAGCAGCTCGAGGGGTACGAGGGGTTCGGAGACCCAGTACTTC. Looking up the rest from reference TRBV7-2 and TRBJ2-5 gives the full variable domain: GAGVSQSPSNKVTEKGKDVELRCDPISGHTALYWYRQSLGQGLEFLIYFQGNSAPDKSGLPSDRFSAERTGGSVSTLTIQRTQQEDSAVYLCASSSRGTRGSETQYFGPGTRLLVL.

The chain couples TRBV19 to TRBJ2-3, with a possible D match to TRBD1 (8 bases). The CDR3 has 17 residues. CDR1 is LNHDA, CDR2 SQIVND, per germline (reference sequence). Trimming pared 5 bases from V and 4 bases from J, leaving 22 bases between. The CDR3 is CASSLRTGGGPADTQYF. The CDR3 DNA follows: TGTGCCAGTAGTCTGAGAACAGGGGGGGGACCTGCAGATACGCAGTATTTT.

This clonotype was counted a few times. This sequence joins TRBV5-1 and TRBJ2-1; D unresolved. The germline V gene has CDR1 SGHRS and CDR2 YFSETQ. V lost 5 bases and J 2 bases, leaving 5 bases between the germline ends. The CDR3 extends over 12 amino acids. CDR3 nucleotide sequence: TGCGCCAGCAGGATAGCCTACAATGAGCAGTTCTTC. Translating gives CASRIAYNEQFF.

This clonotype has a handful of counts. This chain uses TRBV11-1 with TRBJ1-1, with 10 bases aligning to TRBD1. The CDR3 consists of 15 residues. V gave up 8 bases and J gave up 2 bases; unmatched junction bases: 8. CDR1 is SGHAT and CDR2 is FQDESV in the germline V gene (reference sequence). CDR3 sequence reads: CASGRTGGKNTEAFF. CDR3 DNA: TGTGCCAGCGGCCGGACAGGGGGAAAAAACACTGAAGCTTTCTTT.

The V call is TRBV12-5, the J call TRBJ2-1, with D possibly being TRBD2 (6 bases). The V gene lost 3 bases and the J gene lost 0 bases, with 9 bases spanning the gap. The CDR3 spans 15 residues. The germline V gene encodes CDR1 LGHNT and CDR2 FRNRAP. This CDR3 is CASGLLAPSYNEQFF. The CDR3 region has the DNA TGTGCTAGTGGTTTACTAGCTCCCTCCTACAATGAGCAGTTCTTC.

This clonotype was observed a handful of times. The J gene is TRBJ2-7, the V gene TRBV20-1; TRBD1 agrees at 7 bases. The germline V gene encodes CDR1 DFQATT and CDR2 SNEGSKA (reference sequence). This CDR3 is built from 14 residues. Unmatched junction bases numbered 10, after V lost 5 bases and J lost 3 bases. CDR3 bases: TGCAGTGCTGGGGGACGGACAGGATTCTACGAGCAGTACTTC. Its translation: CSAGGRTGFYEQYF.

The genes are TRBV4-2 and TRBJ2-7; D is perhaps TRBD2 (6 bases). V was clipped by 2 bases and J by 2 bases, with 31 bases between them. Germline CDR1 reads LGHNA; CDR2 reads YNFKEQ. CDR3 length equals 21 residues. The CDR3 region is CASSQLDFGALMGLLPYEQYF. The CDR3 nucleotides read TGTGCCAGCAGCCAACTTGACTTCGGGGCATTGATGGGACTGCTACCCTACGAGCAGTACTTC.

This sequence joins TRBV7-8 and TRBJ2-7; TRBD2 agrees at 12 bases. CDR1 SGHVS and CDR2 FQNEAQ come from the germline V gene. The CDR3 sequence is 17 residues long. J gave up 6 bases and V 5 bases, and 14 bases lay outside the gene matches. The CDR3: CASSPLVKTSGRFEQYF. DNA for the CDR3: TGTGCCAGCAGCCCCCTGGTCAAGACTAGCGGGAGATTCGAGCAGTACTTC.

On this clonotype: A read error may be the cause here, since a much bigger clone is one base away. CDR3: CASRVSGNTIYF. CDR3 DNA: TGTGCCAGCAGGGTCTCTGGAAACACCATATATTTT. The chain employs TRBV12-3 or TRBV12-4 and TRBJ1-3, with unresolved D. The CDR3 covers 12 residues. With 6 bases removed from V and 0 bases from J, the gap between germline ends came to 3 bases.

As for this clonotype: One end of the junction varies from germline; a read error may be responsible. The V gene is TRBV29-1, the J gene TRBJ2-4; TRBD1 agrees at 10 bases. The DNA matches TRBJ2-7 better at its end, which makes the J call doubtful. The CDR3 consists of 15 residues. Germline CDR1 is SQVTM and CDR2 is ANQGSEA. CDR3 residues: CSGEDGGDRGYEQYF. The DNA for the CDR3 is TGCAGCGGTGAAGATGGGGGGGACAGGGGCTACGAGCAGTACTTC.

The chain couples TRBV20-1 to TRBJ2-4; D remains unclear. The CDR3 loop spans 14 amino acids. Trimming removed 4 bases at V and 0 bases at J, with 10 bases between. Germline CDR1 reads DFQATT; CDR2 reads SNEGSKA (reference sequence). CDR3 in amino acids: CSANRFGAKNIQYF. The CDR3 DNA reads TGCAGTGCTAACCGCTTTGGAGCCAAAAACATTCAGTACTTC.

Here the CDR3 reads CASSQVAALKRQPYEQYF. DNA for the CDR3: TGTGCCAGCAGCCAAGTAGCCGCGCTCAAGCGGCAACCCTACGAGCAGTACTTC. The rearrangement uses TRBV4-2 and TRBJ2-7, with D perhaps TRBD2 (5 bases). The germline V and J ends were trimmed by 1 base and 2 bases, with 21 bases remaining between them. The length of the CDR3 is 18 residues. Per germline, CDR1 LGHNA and CDR2 YNFKEQ.

This clonotype was seen more than once but under ten times. The chain has TRBV6-5 and TRBJ1-5, with TRBD1 matching over 12 bases. The CDR3 loop spans 15 amino acids. With 6 bases clipped from V and 6 bases from J, the junction kept 6 bases outside the gene matches. CDR1 is MNHEY, CDR2 SVGAGI, per germline. This CDR3 is CASRSGQGASQPQHF. CDR3 coding DNA: TGTGCCAGCAGGTCGGGACAGGGGGCATCTCAGCCCCAGCATTTT.

This clonotype appeared a few times. This rearrangement joins TRBV7-8 to TRBJ1-4; no clear D gene. Trimming cost V 4 bases and J 7 bases, with 16 bases left between them. Germline V gives CDR1 SGHVS, CDR2 FQNEAQ. This CDR3 has 15 amino acids. The CDR3 region is CASSSLRATGEKLFF. In nucleotides, the CDR3 is TGTGCCAGCAGCTCGCTCCGGGCTACGGGTGAAAAACTGTTTTTT. Complete variable domain (other parts from reference TRBV7-8 and TRBJ1-4): GAGVSQSPRYKVAKRGQDVALRCDPISGHVSLFWYQQALGQGPEFLTYFQNEAQLDKSGLPSDRFFAERPEGSVSTLKIQRTQQEDSAVYLCASSSLRATGEKLFFGSGTQLSVL.